This T cell receptor beta chain was documented in a study of glioma-infiltrating T cells. Study conclusions and caveats: Tissue-blood divergence was below expectation in non-neoplastic patients, above in gliomas.

Using RNA template, CDR3s of TCR alpha and beta were amplified with iRepertoire arm-PCR. One-step reverse transcription and amplification started from about 100-400 ng of tissue mRNA or PBMC total RNA. TCRdb re-analysed the multiplex PCR reads in MiXCR, keeping a single row per CDR3 protein. This sample has roughly 350,000 distinct CDR3 sequences, with around 38% found just once. The V end lost 4 bases, the J end lost 4 bases, and 22 bases lay between the germline ends. This CDR3 is 18 amino acids long. With regard to this clonotype: The target antigen is unknown.

The J gene is TRBJ2-2, the V gene TRBV12-3 or TRBV12-4; tentative D call: TRBD2 (5 bases). The sequencing input was glioma tissue, nonneoplastic brain tissue, or PBMCs (not recorded which). The receptor comes from a human donor with low-grade glioma or glioblastoma, undergoing nonglioma brain surgery, or in good health (not recorded which). The CDR3 reads CASSWTPGSVPRTGELFF. The CDR3 DNA sequence: TGTGCCAGCAGTTGGACTCCCGGGTCCGTCCCGCGCACCGGGGAGCTGTTTTTT.